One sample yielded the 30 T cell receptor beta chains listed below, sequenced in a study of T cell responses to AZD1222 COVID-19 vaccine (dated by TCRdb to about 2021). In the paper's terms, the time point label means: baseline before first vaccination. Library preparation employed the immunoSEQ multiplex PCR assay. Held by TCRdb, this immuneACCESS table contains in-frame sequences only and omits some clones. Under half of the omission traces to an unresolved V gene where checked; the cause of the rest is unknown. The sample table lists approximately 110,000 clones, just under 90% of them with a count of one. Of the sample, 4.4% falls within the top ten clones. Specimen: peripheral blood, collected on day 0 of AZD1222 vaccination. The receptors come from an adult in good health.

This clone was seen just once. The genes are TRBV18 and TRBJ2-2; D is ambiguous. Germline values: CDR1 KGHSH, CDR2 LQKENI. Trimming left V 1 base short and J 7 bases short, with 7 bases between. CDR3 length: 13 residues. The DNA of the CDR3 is TGTGCCAGCTCACCACGAAATGGCGGGGAGCTGTTTTTT. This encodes CASSPRNGGELFF.

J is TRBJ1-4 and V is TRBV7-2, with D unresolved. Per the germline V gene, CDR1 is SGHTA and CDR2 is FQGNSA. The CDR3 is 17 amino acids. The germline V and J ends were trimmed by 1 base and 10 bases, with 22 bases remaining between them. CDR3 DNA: TGTGCCAGCAGCTTAGTGGGTGGTGGCAGTAATTGGGGAAAACTGTTTTTT. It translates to CASSLVGGGSNWGKLFF.

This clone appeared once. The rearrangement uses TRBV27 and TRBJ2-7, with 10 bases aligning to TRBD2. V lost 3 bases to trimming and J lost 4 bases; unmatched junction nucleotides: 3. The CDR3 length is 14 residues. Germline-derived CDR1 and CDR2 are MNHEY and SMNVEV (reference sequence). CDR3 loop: CASSLGTSEYEQYF. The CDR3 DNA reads TGTGCCAGCAGTTTGGGGACTAGCGAGTACGAGCAGTACTTC.

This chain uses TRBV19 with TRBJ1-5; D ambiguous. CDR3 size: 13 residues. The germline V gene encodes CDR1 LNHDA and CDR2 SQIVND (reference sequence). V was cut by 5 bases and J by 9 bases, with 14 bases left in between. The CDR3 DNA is TGTGCCAGTAGTTCGTCGGCCACTGGGCCCCAGCATTTT. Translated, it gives CASSSSATGPQHF.

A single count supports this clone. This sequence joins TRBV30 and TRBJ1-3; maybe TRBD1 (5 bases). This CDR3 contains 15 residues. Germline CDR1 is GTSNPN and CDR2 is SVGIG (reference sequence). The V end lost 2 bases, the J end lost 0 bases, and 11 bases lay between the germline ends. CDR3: CAWSKGKNSGNTIYF. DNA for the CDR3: TGTGCCTGGAGTAAGGGGAAAAACTCTGGAAACACCATATATTTT.

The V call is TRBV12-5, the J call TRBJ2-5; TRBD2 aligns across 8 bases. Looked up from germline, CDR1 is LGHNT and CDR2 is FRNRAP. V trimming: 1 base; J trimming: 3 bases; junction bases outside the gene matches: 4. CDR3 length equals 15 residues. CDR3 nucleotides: TGTGCTAGTGGTTTGGGACTAGCGCTTAAAGAGACCCAGTACTTC. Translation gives CASGLGLALKETQYF.

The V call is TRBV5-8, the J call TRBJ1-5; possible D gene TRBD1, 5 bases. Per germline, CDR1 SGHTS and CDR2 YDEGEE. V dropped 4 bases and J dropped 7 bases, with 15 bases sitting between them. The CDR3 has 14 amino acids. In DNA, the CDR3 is TGTGCCAGCAGCGTTTCGACAGTAAACCAGCCCCAGCATTTT. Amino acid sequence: CASSVSTVNQPQHF.

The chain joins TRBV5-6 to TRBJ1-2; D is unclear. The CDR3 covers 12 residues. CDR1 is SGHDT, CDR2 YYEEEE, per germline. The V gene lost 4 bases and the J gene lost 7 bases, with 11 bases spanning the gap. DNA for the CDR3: TGTGCCAGCAGCGGGAGCGGTTTTGGCTACACCTTC. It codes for CASSGSGFGYTF.

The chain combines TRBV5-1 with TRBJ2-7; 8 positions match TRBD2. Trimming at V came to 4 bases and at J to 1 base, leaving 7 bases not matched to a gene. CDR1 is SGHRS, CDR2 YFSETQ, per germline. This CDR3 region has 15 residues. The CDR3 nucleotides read TGCGCCAGCAGCCGGGGGGTAGCGGGATCCTACGAGCAGTACTTC. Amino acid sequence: CASSRGVAGSYEQYF.

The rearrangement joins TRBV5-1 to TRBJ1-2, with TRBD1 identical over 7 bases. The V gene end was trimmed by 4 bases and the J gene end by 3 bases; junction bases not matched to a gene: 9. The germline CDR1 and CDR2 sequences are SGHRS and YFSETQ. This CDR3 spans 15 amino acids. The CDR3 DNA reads TGCGCCAGCAGCACTAAACAGGGGAGAGACTATGGCTACACCTTC. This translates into CASSTKQGRDYGYTF.

Here the CDR3 reads CASSLLTSGSFYNEQFF. CDR3 bases: TGTGCCAGCAGTTTATTGACTAGCGGGAGTTTCTACAATGAGCAGTTCTTC. The V and J genes are TRBV27 and TRBJ2-1; 12 bases agree with TRBD2. The CDR3 extends over 17 amino acids. V dropped 1 base and J dropped 3; count of bases not matched to a gene: 4. Germline CDR1 reads MNHEY; CDR2 reads SMNVEV (reference sequence).

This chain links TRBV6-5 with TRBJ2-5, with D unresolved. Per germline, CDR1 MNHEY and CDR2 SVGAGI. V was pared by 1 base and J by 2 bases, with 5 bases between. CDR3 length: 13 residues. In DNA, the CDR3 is TGTGCCAGCAGTTACTACAGACAAGAGACCCAGTACTTC. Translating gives CASSYYRQETQYF.

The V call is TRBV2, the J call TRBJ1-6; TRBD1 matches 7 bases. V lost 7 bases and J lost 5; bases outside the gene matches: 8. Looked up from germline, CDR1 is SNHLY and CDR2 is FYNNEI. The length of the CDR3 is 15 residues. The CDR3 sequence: CASNRGQPDNSPLHF. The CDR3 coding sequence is TGTGCCAGCAACCGGGGACAGCCCGATAATTCACCCCTCCACTTT.

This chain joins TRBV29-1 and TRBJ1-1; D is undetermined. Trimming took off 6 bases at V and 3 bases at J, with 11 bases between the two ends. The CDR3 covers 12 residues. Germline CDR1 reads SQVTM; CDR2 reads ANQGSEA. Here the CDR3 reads CSVPYMDTEAFF. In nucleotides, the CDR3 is TGCAGCGTCCCTTACATGGACACTGAAGCTTTCTTT. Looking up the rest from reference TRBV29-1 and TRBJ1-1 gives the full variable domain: SAVISQKPSRDICQRGTSLTIQCQVDSQVTMMFWYRQQPGQSLTLIATANQGSEATYESGFVIDKFPISRPNLTFSTLTVSNMSPEDSSIYLCSVPYMDTEAFFGQGTRLTVV.

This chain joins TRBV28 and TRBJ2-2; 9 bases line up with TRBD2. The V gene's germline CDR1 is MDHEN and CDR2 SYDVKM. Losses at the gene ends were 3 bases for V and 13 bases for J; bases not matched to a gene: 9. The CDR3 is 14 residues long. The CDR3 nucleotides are TGTGCCAGCAGTTTTTCCGGCGGGGGGGCCGGGCTGTTTTTT. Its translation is CASSFSGGGAGLFF.

CDR3 in amino acids: CAWTLTGNIGYTF. The CDR3 DNA reads as TGTGCCTGGACCCTTACAGGGAACATTGGCTACACCTTC. This sequence joins TRBV30 and TRBJ1-2; TRBD1 might be the D (6 bases). Deletions cut 4 bases from V and 7 bases from J, with 16 bases between. The CDR3 sequence is 13 residues long. The germline V gene has CDR1 GTSNPN and CDR2 SVGIG (reference sequence).

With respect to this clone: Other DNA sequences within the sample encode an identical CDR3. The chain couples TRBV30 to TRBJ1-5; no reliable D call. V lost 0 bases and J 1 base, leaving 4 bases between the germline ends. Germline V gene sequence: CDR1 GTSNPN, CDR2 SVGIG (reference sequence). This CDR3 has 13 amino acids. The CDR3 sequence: CAWSVQSNQPQHF. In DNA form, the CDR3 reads TGTGCCTGGAGTGTACAAAGCAATCAGCCCCAGCATTTT.

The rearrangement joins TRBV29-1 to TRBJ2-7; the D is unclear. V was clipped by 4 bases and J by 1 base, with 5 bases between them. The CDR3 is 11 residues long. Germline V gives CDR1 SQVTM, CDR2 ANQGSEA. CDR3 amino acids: CSVVQSYEQYF. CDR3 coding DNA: TGCAGCGTTGTGCAGTCCTACGAGCAGTACTTC.

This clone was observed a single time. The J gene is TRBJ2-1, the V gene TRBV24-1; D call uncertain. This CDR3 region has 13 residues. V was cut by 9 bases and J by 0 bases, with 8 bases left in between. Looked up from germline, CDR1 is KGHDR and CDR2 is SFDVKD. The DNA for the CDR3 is TGTGCCACCTCGGGTCGCTCCTACAATGAGCAGTTCTTC. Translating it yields CATSGRSYNEQFF.

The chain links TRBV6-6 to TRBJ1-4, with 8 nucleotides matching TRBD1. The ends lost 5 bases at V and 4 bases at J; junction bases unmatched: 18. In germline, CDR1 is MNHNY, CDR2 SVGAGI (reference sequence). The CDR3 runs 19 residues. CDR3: CASSHPGDRFFSDNEKLFF. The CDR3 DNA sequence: TGTGCCAGCAGTCACCCCGGGGACAGGTTCTTTTCGGATAATGAAAAACTGTTTTTT.

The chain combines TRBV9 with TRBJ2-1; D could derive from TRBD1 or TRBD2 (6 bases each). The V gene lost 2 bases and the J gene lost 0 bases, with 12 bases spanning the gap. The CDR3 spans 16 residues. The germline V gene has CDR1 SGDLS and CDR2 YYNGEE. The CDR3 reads CASSVLGGSSYNEQFF. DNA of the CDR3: TGTGCCAGCAGCGTTTTAGGGGGGAGCTCCTACAATGAGCAGTTCTTC.

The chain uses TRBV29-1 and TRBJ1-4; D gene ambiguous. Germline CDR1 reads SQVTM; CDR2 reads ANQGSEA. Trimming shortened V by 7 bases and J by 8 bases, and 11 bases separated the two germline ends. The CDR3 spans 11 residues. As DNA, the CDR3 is TGCAGCGCTGGAGTACGGGAAAAACTGTTTTTT. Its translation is CSAGVREKLFF.

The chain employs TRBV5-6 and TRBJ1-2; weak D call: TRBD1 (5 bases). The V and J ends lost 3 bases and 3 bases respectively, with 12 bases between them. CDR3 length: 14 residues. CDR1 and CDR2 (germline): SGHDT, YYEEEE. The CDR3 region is CASSSNEGYYGYTF. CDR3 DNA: TGTGCCAGCAGCTCAAACGAGGGGTACTATGGCTACACCTTC.

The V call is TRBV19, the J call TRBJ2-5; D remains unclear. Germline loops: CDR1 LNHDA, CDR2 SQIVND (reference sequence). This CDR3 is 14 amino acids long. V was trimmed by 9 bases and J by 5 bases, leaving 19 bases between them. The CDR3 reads CASTAGPSSETQYF. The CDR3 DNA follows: TGTGCCAGCACCGCCGGGCCCTCCAGCGAGACCCAGTACTTC.

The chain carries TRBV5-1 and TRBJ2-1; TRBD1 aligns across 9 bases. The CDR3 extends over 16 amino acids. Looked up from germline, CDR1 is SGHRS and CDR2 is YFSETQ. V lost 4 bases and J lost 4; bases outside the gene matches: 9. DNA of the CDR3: TGCGCCAGCAGCACCCTACAGGGGGCGGGATACAATGAGCAGTTCTTC. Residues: CASSTLQGAGYNEQFF.

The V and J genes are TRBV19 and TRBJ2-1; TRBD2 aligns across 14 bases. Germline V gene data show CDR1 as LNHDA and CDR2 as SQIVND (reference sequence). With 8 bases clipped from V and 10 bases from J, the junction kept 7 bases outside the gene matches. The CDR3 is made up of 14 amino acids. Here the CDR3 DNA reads TGTGCCAGTCGGGGACTAGCGGGAGTAGGGGAGCAGTTCTTC. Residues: CASRGLAGVGEQFF.

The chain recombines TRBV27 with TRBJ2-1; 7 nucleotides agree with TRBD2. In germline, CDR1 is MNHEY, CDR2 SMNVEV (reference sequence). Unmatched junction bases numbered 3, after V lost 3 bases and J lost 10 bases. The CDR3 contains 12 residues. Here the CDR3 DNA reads TGTGCCAGCAGTTTTGGGGGAGGGGAGCAGTTCTTC. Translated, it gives CASSFGGGEQFF.

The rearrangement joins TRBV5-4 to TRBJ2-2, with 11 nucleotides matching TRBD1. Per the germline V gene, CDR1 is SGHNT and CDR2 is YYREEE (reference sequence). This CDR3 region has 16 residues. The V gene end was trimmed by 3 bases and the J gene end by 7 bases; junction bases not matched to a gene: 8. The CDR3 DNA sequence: TGTGCCAGCAGCTATCCCGGGACAGGGGGGAGCGGGGAGCTGTTTTTT. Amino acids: CASSYPGTGGSGELFF. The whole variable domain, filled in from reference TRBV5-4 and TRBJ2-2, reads ETGVTQSPTHLIKTRGQQVTLRCSSQSGHNTVSWYQQALGQGPQFIFQYYREEENGRGNFPPRFSGLQFPNYSSELNVNALELDDSALYLCASSYPGTGGSGELFFGEGSRLTVL.

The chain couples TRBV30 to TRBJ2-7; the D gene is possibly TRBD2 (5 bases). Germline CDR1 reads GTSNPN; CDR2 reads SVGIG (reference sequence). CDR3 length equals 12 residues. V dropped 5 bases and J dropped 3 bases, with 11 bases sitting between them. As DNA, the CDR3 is TGTGCCTGGGGACCTGGACTCTACGAGCAGTACTTC. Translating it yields CAWGPGLYEQYF. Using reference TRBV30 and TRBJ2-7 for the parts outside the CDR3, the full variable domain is SQTIHQWPATLVQPVGSPLSLECTVEGTSNPNLYWYRQAAGRGLQLLFYSVGIGQISSEVPQNLSASRPQDRQFILSSKKLLLSDSGFYLCAWGPGLYEQYFGPGTRLTVT.

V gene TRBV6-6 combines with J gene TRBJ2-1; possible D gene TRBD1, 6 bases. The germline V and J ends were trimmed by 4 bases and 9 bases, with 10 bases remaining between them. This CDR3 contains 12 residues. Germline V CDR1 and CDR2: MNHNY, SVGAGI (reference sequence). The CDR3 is CASSWTVGEQFF. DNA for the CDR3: TGTGCCAGCAGTTGGACAGTTGGTGAGCAGTTCTTC.